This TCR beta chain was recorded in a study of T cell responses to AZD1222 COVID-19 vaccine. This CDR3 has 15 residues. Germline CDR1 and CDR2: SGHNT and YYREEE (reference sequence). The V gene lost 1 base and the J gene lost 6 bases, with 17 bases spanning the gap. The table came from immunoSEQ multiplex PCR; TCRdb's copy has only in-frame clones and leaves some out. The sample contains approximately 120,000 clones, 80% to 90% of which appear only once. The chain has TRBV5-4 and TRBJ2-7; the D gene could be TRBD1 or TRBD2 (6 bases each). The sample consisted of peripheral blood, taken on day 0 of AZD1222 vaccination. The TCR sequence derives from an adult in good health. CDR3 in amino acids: CASSLLGGGNAEQYF. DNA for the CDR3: TGTGCCAGCAGCTTGTTAGGGGGAGGCAACGCCGAGCAGTACTTC.